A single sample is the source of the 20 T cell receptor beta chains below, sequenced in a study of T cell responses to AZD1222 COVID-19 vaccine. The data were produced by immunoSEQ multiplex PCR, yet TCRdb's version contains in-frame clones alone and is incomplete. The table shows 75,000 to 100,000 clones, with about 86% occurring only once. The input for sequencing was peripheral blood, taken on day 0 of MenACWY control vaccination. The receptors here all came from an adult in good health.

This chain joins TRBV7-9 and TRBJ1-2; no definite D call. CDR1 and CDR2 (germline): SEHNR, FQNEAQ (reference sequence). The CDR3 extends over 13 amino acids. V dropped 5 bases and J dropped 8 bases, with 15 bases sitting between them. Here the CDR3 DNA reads TGTGCCAGCAGCCAGGTAGAAATTGGCGGCTACACCTTC. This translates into CASSQVEIGGYTF.

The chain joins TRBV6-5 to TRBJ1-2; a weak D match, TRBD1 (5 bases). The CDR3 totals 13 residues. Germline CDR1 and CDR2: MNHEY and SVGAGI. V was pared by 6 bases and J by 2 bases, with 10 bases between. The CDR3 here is CASRAGPNYGYTF. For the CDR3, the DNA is TGTGCCAGCAGGGCAGGGCCCAACTATGGCTACACCTTC.

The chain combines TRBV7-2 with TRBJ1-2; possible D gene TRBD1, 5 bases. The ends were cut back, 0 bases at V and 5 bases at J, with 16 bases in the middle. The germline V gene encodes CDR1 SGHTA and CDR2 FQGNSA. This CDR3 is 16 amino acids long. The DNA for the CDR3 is TGTGCCAGCAGCTTAGCTGGGGGGGTATATACTTATGGCTACACCTTC. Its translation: CASSLAGGVYTYGYTF. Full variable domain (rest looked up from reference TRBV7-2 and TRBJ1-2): GAGVSQSPSNKVTEKGKDVELRCDPISGHTALYWYRQSLGQGLEFLIYFQGNSAPDKSGLPSDRFSAERTGGSVSTLTIQRTQQEDSAVYLCASSLAGGVYTYGYTFGSGTRLTVV.

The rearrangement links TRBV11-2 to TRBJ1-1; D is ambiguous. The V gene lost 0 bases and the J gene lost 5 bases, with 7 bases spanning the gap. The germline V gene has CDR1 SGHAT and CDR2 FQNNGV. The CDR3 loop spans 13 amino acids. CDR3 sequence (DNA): TGTGCCAGCAGCTTAGATCTGAGGACTGAAGCTTTCTTT. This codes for CASSLDLRTEAFF.

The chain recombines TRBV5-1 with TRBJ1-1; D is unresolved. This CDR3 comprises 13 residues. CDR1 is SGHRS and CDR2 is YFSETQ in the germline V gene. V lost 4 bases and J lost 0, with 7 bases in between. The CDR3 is CASSDDLNTEAFF. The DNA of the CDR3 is TGCGCCAGCAGCGACGACTTGAACACTGAAGCTTTCTTT.

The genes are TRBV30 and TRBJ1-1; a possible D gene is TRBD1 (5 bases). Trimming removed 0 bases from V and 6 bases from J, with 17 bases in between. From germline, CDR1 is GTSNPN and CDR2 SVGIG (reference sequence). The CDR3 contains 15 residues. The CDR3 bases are TGTGCCTGGAGTGTACGAGCAGGGTTTCGTCCTGAAGCTTTCTTT. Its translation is CAWSVRAGFRPEAFF.

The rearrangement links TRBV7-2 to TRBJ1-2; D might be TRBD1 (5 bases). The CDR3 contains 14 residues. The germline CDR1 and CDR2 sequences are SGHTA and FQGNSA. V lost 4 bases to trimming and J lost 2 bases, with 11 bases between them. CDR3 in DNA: TGTGCCAGCAGCTCCTCCGGGACCAACTATGGCTACACCTTC. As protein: CASSSSGTNYGYTF.

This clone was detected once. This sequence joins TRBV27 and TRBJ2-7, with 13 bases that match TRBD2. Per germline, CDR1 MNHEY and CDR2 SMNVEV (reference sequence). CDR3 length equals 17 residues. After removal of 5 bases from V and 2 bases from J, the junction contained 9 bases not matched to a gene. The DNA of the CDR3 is TGTGCCAGCAGTCGAAGGGCCGGGACTAGCGGGGCCTACGAGCAGTACTTC. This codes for CASSRRAGTSGAYEQYF.

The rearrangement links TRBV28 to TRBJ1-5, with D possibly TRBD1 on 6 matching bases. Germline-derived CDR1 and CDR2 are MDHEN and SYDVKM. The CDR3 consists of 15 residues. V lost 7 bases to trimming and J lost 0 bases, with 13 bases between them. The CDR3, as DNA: TGTGCCAGCACCGGGACAAGAAATAGCAATCAGCCCCAGCATTTT. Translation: CASTGTRNSNQPQHF.

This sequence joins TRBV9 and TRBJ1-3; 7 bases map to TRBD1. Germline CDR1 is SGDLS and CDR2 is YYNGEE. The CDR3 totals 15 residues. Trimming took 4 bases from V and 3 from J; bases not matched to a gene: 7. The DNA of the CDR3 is TGTGCCAGCAGCCAGGGGGGGGCGCTTGGAAACACCATATATTTT. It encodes CASSQGGALGNTIYF.

This CDR3 is CASSFGRQAGNQPQHF. The CDR3 DNA reads as TGTGCCAGCAGTTTCGGTAGACAGGCCGGCAATCAGCCCCAGCATTTT. This chain connects TRBV28 to TRBJ1-5; D possibly corresponds to TRBD1 (6 bases). The CDR3 length is 16 residues. V was cut by 3 bases and J by 2 bases, with 14 bases left in between. In germline, CDR1 is MDHEN, CDR2 SYDVKM.

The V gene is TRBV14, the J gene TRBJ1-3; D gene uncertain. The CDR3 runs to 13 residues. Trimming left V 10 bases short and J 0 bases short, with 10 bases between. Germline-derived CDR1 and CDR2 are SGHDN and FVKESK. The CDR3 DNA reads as TGTGCCACCCGACGGGCCTCTGGAAACACCATATATTTT. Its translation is CATRRASGNTIYF. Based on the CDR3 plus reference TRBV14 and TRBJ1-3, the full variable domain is EAGVTQFPSHSVIEKGQTVTLRCDPISGHDNLYWYRRVMGKEIKFLLHFVKESKQDESGMPNNRFLAERTGGTYSTLKVQPAELEDSGVYFCATRRASGNTIYFGEGSWLTVV.

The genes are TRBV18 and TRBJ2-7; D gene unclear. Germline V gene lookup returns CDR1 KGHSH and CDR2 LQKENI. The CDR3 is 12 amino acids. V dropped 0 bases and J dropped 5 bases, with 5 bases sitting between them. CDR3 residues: CASSPPSHEQYF. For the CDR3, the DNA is TGTGCCAGCTCACCACCTTCCCACGAGCAGTACTTC.

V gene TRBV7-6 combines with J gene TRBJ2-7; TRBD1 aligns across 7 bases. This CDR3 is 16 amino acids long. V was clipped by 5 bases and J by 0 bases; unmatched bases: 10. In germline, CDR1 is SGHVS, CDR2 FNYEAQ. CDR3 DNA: TGTGCCAGCAGCGGAAGGGACAGCCTGAGCTCCTACGAGCAGTACTTC. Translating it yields CASSGRDSLSSYEQYF.

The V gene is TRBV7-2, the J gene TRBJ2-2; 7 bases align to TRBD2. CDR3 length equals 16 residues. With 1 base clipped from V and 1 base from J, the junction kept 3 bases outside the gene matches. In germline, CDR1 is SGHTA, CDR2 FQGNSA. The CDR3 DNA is TGTGCCAGCAGCTTAGGAGGCGGGGGGAACACCGGGGAGCTGTTTTTT. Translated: CASSLGGGGNTGELFF.

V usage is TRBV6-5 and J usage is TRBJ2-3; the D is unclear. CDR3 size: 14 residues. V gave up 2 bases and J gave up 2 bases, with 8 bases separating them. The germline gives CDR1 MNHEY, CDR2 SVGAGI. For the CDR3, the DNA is TGTGCCAGCAGTTACGCTCAGCCCACAGATACGCAGTATTTT. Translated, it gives CASSYAQPTDTQYF.

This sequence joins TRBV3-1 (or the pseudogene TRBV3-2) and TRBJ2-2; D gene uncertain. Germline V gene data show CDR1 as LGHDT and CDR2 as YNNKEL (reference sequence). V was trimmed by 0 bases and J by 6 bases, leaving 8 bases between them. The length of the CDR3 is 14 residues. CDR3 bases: TGTGCCAGCAGCCAAGAAGAAGGATCCGGGGAGCTGTTTTTT. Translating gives CASSQEEGSGELFF.

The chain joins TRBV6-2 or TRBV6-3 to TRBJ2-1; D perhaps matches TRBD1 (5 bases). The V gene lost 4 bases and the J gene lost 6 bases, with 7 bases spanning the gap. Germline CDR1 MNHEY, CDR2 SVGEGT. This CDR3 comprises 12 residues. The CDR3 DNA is TGTGCCAGCAGTTCCAGGGTCAATGAGCAGTTCTTC. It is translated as CASSSRVNEQFF.

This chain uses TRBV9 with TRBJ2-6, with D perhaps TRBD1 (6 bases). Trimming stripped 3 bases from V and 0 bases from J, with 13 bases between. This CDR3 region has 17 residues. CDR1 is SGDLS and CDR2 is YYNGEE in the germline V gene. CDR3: CASSARDTSSGANVLTF. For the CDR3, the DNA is TGTGCCAGCAGCGCCCGGGACACGTCCTCTGGGGCCAACGTCCTGACTTTC.

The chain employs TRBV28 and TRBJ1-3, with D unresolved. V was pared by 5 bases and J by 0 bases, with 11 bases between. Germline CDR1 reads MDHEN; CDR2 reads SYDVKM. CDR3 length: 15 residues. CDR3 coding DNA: TGTGCCAGCAGTCCCCCGGGGAGCTCTGGAAACACCATATATTTT. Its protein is CASSPPGSSGNTIYF.